This TCR beta chain was sequenced in a study of radiotherapy plus CTLA-4 blockade in lung cancer. The data were produced by immunoSEQ multiplex PCR, yet TCRdb's version contains in-frame clones alone and is incomplete. The table has about 76,000 clones, under 80% seen once. CDR1 is LGHNT, CDR2 FRNRAP, per germline. The V segment lost 5 bases and the J segment 2 bases; nucleotides outside the gene matches: 4. The CDR3 loop spans 15 amino acids. The TCR originated in a human donor with non-small cell lung cancer whose response to radiotherapy plus ipilimumab could not be evaluated. Some clones in this sample may be carry-over from other donors' samples. The J gene is TRBJ2-3, the V gene TRBV12-5; 10 positions agree with TRBD2. Here the sequenced sample was peripheral blood, taken from a patient treated with radiotherapy plus ipilimumab. CDR3 loop: CASGLSGGLTDTQYF. The CDR3 region has the DNA TGTGCTAGTGGTCTTAGCGGGGGGCTCACAGATACGCAGTATTTT.